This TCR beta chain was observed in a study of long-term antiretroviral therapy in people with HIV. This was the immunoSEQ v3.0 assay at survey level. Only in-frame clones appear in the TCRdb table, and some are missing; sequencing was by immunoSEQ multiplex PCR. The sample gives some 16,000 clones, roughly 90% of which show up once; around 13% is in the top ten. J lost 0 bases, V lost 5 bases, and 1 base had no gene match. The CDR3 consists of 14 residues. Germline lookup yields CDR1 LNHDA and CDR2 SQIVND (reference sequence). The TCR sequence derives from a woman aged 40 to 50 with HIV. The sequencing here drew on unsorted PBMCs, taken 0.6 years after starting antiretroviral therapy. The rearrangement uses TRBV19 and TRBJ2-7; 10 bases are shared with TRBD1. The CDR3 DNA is TGTGCCAGTAGTTGGACAGGGGGCTCCTACGAGCAGTACTTC. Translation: CASSWTGGSYEQYF.